The next 27 T cell receptor beta chains were all read from a single sample in a study of T-cell memory formation after mild COVID-19. From the 5' RACE reads, TCRdb called clonotypes with MiXCR, one entry per CDR3 protein. The sample consists of 250,000 or so distinct CDR3 sequences, 9.4% of them appearing once. Sequences were obtained from PBMCs or a T cell subset sorted from them (not recorded which). The receptors stem from a young man who had mild COVID-19 (a few samples of this study predate the infection). Cell type and time point are not known.

The rearrangement links TRBV4-1 to TRBJ2-7; 11 bases match TRBD2. Germline V gene lookup returns CDR1 MGHRA and CDR2 YSYEKL. J lost 3 bases, V lost 1 base, and 2 bases had no gene match. The CDR3 spans 15 residues. For the CDR3, the DNA is TGCGCCAGCAGCCAAGGGACTAGCGGGCTCTACGAGCAGTACGTC. This encodes CASSQGTSGLYEQYV.

This clonotype was seen a handful of times. The gene calls are TRBV7-9 and TRBJ1-2; no definite D call. Germline V CDR1 and CDR2: SEHNR, FQNEAQ (reference sequence). The CDR3 spans 13 residues. Trimming cost V 2 bases and J 6 bases, with 10 bases left between them. In DNA, the CDR3 is TGTGCCAGCAGCTTACTAGGTTATGATGGCTACACCTTC. This encodes CASSLLGYDGYTF.

This clonotype was counted once. The CDR3 region is CSVATPGQGGYGYTF. CDR3 sequence (DNA): TGCAGCGTTGCAACACCGGGACAGGGCGGCTATGGCTACACCTTC. The J gene is TRBJ1-2, the V gene TRBV29-1; TRBD1 agrees at 9 bases. The CDR3 loop spans 15 amino acids. J was trimmed by 4 bases and V by 4 bases; bases with no gene match: 10. The germline V gene encodes CDR1 SQVTM and CDR2 ANQGSEA. The whole variable domain, filled in from reference TRBV29-1 and TRBJ1-2, reads SAVISQKPSRDICQRGTSLTIQCQVDSQVTMMFWYRQQPGQSLTLIATANQGSEATYESGFVIDKFPISRPNLTFSTLTVSNMSPEDSSIYLCSVATPGQGGYGYTFGSGTRLTVV.

This clonotype was picked up a small number of times. CDR3 nucleotides: TGTGCCAGCAGCAGCCATGACAGGGAGGGCACCCTCCACTTT. This gives the protein CASSSHDREGTLHF. The gene calls are TRBV7-2 and TRBJ1-6, with TRBD1 matching over 7 bases. The CDR3 runs to 14 residues. The junction had 12 bases not matched to a gene; V was cut back by 5 bases and J by 14 bases. Germline CDR1 is SGHTA and CDR2 is FQGNSA. Supplemented by reference TRBV7-2 and TRBJ1-6, the full variable domain reads GAGVSQSPSNKVTEKGKDVELRCDPISGHTALYWYRQSLGQGLEFLIYFQGNSAPDKSGLPSDRFSAERTGGSVSTLTIQRTQQEDSAVYLCASSSHDREGTLHFGNGTRLTVT.

This clonotype was seen more than once but under ten times. This chain joins TRBV7-9 and TRBJ1-1, with TRBD1 identical over 7 bases. V trimming: 5 bases; J trimming: 6 bases; junction bases outside the gene matches: 6. CDR3 length: 13 residues. Germline V gene lookup returns CDR1 SEHNR and CDR2 FQNEAQ (reference sequence). CDR3 residues: CASSQRQGPEAFF. Here the CDR3 DNA reads TGTGCCAGCAGCCAAAGACAGGGACCTGAAGCTTTCTTT. The complete variable domain, with remaining parts taken from reference TRBV7-9 and TRBJ1-1, reads DTGVSQNPRHKITKRGQNVTFRCDPISEHNRLYWYRQTLGQGPEFLTYFQNEAQLEKSRLLSDRFSAERPKGSFSTLEIQRTEQGDSAMYLCASSQRQGPEAFFGQGTRLTVV.

This clonotype occurred a few times. The J gene is TRBJ2-5, the V gene TRBV3-1, with unresolved D. Per germline, CDR1 LGHDT and CDR2 YNNKEL (reference sequence). Trimming shortened V by 0 bases and J by 7 bases, and 3 bases separated the two germline ends. The CDR3 is 11 residues long. The CDR3 DNA reads as TGTGCCAGCAGCCAAGACGGGACCCAGTACTTC. It specifies CASSQDGTQYF.

A few counts support this clonotype. CDR3 in amino acids: CSARSPKLAEETQYF. CDR3 coding DNA: TGCAGTGCTAGGTCGCCCAAACTAGCGGAAGAGACCCAGTACTTC. This chain joins TRBV20-1 and TRBJ2-5; 8 bases agree with TRBD2. Germline V CDR1 and CDR2: DFQATT, SNEGSKA (reference sequence). The length of the CDR3 is 15 residues. Trimming at V came to 3 bases and at J to 3 bases, leaving 9 bases not matched to a gene.

The sample holds many counts of this clonotype. The chain employs TRBV7-9 and TRBJ2-3, with D unclear. V lost 5 bases and J 2 bases, leaving 11 bases between the germline ends. Germline loops: CDR1 SEHNR, CDR2 FQNEAQ (reference sequence). The CDR3 runs 14 residues. The CDR3 DNA is TGTGCCAGCAGCCCCCGGGCCCTCACAGATACGCAGTATTTT. Translating it yields CASSPRALTDTQYF. The variable domain in full, completed from reference TRBV7-9 and TRBJ2-3, reads DTGVSQNPRHKITKRGQNVTFRCDPISEHNRLYWYRQTLGQGPEFLTYFQNEAQLEKSRLLSDRFSAERPKGSFSTLEIQRTEQGDSAMYLCASSPRALTDTQYFGPGTRLTVL.

J is TRBJ2-3 and V is TRBV7-3; 9 bases agree with TRBD2. V lost 1 base to trimming and J lost 7 bases; unmatched junction nucleotides: 15. Germline V gene data show CDR1 as SGHTA and CDR2 as FQGTGA. This CDR3 has 18 amino acids. The CDR3 is CASSLKASGLAPSNTQYF. The DNA for the CDR3 is TGTGCCAGCAGCTTAAAGGCCTCGGGACTAGCACCTTCCAATACGCAGTATTTT.

The rearrangement links TRBV5-6 to TRBJ1-2; D possibly corresponds to TRBD1 (5 bases). The V and J ends lost 2 bases and 1 base respectively, with 15 bases between them. The CDR3 runs 16 residues. The germline V gene encodes CDR1 SGHDT and CDR2 YYEEEE. For the CDR3, the DNA is TGTGCCAGCAGCTTAGGGGCGGACGGAAGTAACTATGGCTACACCTTC. Translation: CASSLGADGSNYGYTF.

In the case of this clonotype: The junction shows a germline mismatch at one end, possibly a read error. This rearrangement joins TRBV11-3 to TRBJ2-1; D unclear. CDR1 and CDR2 (germline): SGHNT, YENEEA. CDR3 size: 13 residues. CDR3 nucleotide sequence: TGTGCCAGCAGCTTAGGTCTGGGCGCAGCCCTGGTCTTC. Protein: CASSLGLGAALVF.

A few counts support this clonotype. The V call is TRBV15, the J call TRBJ1-2; D possibly corresponds to TRBD1 (6 bases). The CDR3 contains 14 residues. Germline V gene data show CDR1 as LNHNV and CDR2 as YYDKDF (reference sequence). Trimming cost V 0 bases and J 8 bases, with 13 bases left between them. CDR3 DNA sequence: TGTGCCACCAGCAGAGATGGGGGGCACCGGGGCTACACCTTC. Its protein is CATSRDGGHRGYTF.

This clonotype was seen a few times. The germline gene is not matched at one end of the junction; a read error may be the cause. This chain links TRBV6-6 with TRBJ1-2; D remains unclear. The CDR3 is 11 amino acids. Per germline, CDR1 MNHNY and CDR2 SVGAGI (reference sequence). CDR3 nucleotide sequence: TGTGCCAGCAGTACGGCCGTGGGGTCCCGATTC. This encodes CASSTAVGSRF.

This clonotype was seen a few times. V gene TRBV4-3 combines with J gene TRBJ2-1; 8 bases line up with TRBD2. The CDR3 extends over 18 amino acids. Germline V lookup: CDR1 LGHNA, CDR2 YSLEER. With 3 bases clipped from V and 2 bases from J, the junction kept 12 bases outside the gene matches. Written as DNA, the CDR3 is TGCGCCAGCAGCCACCAGGGGCCGGGACTAGGACCCTACAATGAGCAGTTCTTC. This gives the protein CASSHQGPGLGPYNEQFF.

This clonotype was seen ten or more times. The chain has TRBV5-5 and TRBJ2-5; 9 positions agree with TRBD1. Trimming cost V 2 bases and J 5 bases; bases outside gene matches: 10. CDR3 length: 16 residues. CDR1 and CDR2 from the germline V gene are SGHKS and YYEKEE (reference sequence). The CDR3 DNA follows: TGTGCCAGCAGCTTAAACAGGGGGCACGATGAGGAGACCCAGTACTTC. Encoded protein: CASSLNRGHDEETQYF. The whole variable domain, filled in from reference TRBV5-5 and TRBJ2-5, reads DAGVTQSPTHLIKTRGQQVTLRCSPISGHKSVSWYQQVLGQGPQFIFQYYEKEERGRGNFPDRFSARQFPNYSSELNVNALLLGDSALYLCASSLNRGHDEETQYFGPGTRLLVL.

In nucleotides, the CDR3 is TGCAGTGCTAGTACGACCTACGAGCAGTACGTC. It is translated as CSASTTYEQYV. The rearrangement uses TRBV20-1 and TRBJ2-7; D remains unclear. Germline V gene data show CDR1 as DFQATT and CDR2 as SNEGSKA (reference sequence). The CDR3 has 11 amino acids. The germline V and J ends were trimmed by 3 bases and 2 bases, with 5 bases remaining between them.

The rearrangement uses TRBV7-2 and TRBJ2-7; the D gene is possibly TRBD2 (5 bases). V lost 2 bases to trimming and J lost 0 bases, with 14 bases between them. Germline CDR1 reads SGHTA; CDR2 reads FQGNSA. The CDR3 extends over 16 amino acids. The CDR3 spells CASSLLAGRSSYEQYF. The CDR3 nucleotides are TGTGCCAGCAGCTTACTGGCGGGTAGGAGCTCCTACGAGCAGTACTTC. The whole variable domain, remainder taken from reference TRBV7-2 and TRBJ2-7, is GAGVSQSPSNKVTEKGKDVELRCDPISGHTALYWYRQSLGQGLEFLIYFQGNSAPDKSGLPSDRFSAERTGGSVSTLTIQRTQQEDSAVYLCASSLLAGRSSYEQYFGPGTRLTVT.

There are many counts of this clonotype. This rearrangement joins TRBV10-2 to TRBJ2-3; 10 bases align to TRBD1. Germline V gene lookup returns CDR1 WSHSY and CDR2 SAAADI. With V trimmed by 6 bases and J by 6 bases, 6 bases remained unmatched. The CDR3 spans 14 residues. CDR3 loop: CASSRDRGYDTQYF. The CDR3 region has the DNA TGCGCCAGCAGCCGGGACAGGGGTTACGATACGCAGTATTTT.

The chain carries TRBV7-2 and TRBJ1-6, with TRBD1 as a possible D gene (5 bases). V was trimmed by 5 bases and J by 9 bases, leaving 17 bases between them. Germline V gene data show CDR1 as SGHTA and CDR2 as FQGNSA. The CDR3 spans 15 residues. DNA for the CDR3: TGTGCCAGCAGCCAAGGGGTCAGGGAGGGTTCACCCCTCCACTTT. Protein: CASSQGVREGSPLHF.

The chain links TRBV20-1 to TRBJ2-3; possible D gene TRBD2, 6 bases. This CDR3 has 14 amino acids. V gave up 3 bases and J gave up 1 base, with 11 bases separating them. Germline V gene data show CDR1 as DFQATT and CDR2 as SNEGSKA (reference sequence). The CDR3 spells CSASYSGRTDTQYF. DNA for the CDR3: TGCAGTGCTAGTTATAGCGGTCGCACAGATACGCAGTATTTT.

V and J are TRBV15 and TRBJ2-5, with 7 bases identical to TRBD2. The CDR3 covers 13 residues. V shed 8 bases and J 3 bases; nucleotides not matched to a gene: 6. The germline gives CDR1 LNHNV, CDR2 YYDKDF (reference sequence). CDR3 amino acids: CATRGTTKETQYF. Here the CDR3 DNA reads TGTGCCACCCGGGGGACTACTAAAGAGACCCAGTACTTC.

The chain has TRBV7-3 and TRBJ2-3; TRBD2 might be the D (6 bases). The CDR3 has 15 residues. Germline V gene data show CDR1 as SGHTA and CDR2 as FQGTGA. Trimming removed 5 bases at V and 6 bases at J, with 18 bases between. CDR3 sequence (DNA): TGTGCCAGCAGCCCGTACCGCGGGGCGCTGGATACGCAGTATTTT. Its translation is CASSPYRGALDTQYF.

The CDR3 nucleotides read TGTGCCAGCAGCACCCGATGGCAGCAAGAGACCCAGTACTTC. Translation: CASSTRWQQETQYF. The chain combines TRBV7-2 with TRBJ2-5; no definite D call. Germline loops: CDR1 SGHTA, CDR2 FQGNSA. CDR3 size: 14 residues. Deletions cut 5 bases from V and 2 bases from J, with 12 bases between.

J is TRBJ1-6 and V is TRBV7-8, with D possibly being TRBD1 (6 bases). CDR1 SGHVS and CDR2 FQNEAQ come from the germline V gene. The CDR3 has 17 amino acids. V lost 5 bases and J lost 10, with 24 bases in between. This chain's CDR3 is CASSPAPRGTDGSPLHF. The CDR3 DNA sequence: TGTGCCAGCAGCCCGGCACCGAGGGGGACGGACGGGTCACCCCTCCACTTT. The variable domain in full, with the rest retrieved from reference TRBV7-8 and TRBJ1-6, is GAGVSQSPRYKVAKRGQDVALRCDPISGHVSLFWYQQALGQGPEFLTYFQNEAQLDKSGLPSDRFFAERPEGSVSTLKIQRTQQEDSAVYLCASSPAPRGTDGSPLHFGNGTRLTVT.

The chain combines TRBV5-1 with TRBJ2-2; 11 bases match TRBD2. The V gene's germline CDR1 is SGHRS and CDR2 YFSETQ. Losses at the gene ends were 5 bases for V and 4 bases for J; bases not matched to a gene: 4. This CDR3 is built from 15 residues. In nucleotides, the CDR3 is TGCGCCAGCAGGCTAGCGGGAGGTTCCACCGGGGAGCTGTTTTTT. Its protein product is CASRLAGGSTGELFF.

This clonotype has only a few counts. The chain employs TRBV6-5 and TRBJ2-4; 7 nucleotides align to TRBD2. CDR1 and CDR2 (germline): MNHEY, SVGAGI. Germline trimming cut 4 bases from V and 0 bases from J; bases unmatched to any gene: 15. The CDR3 is 19 residues long. The CDR3 protein is CASSWSPGGGRGAKNIQYF. CDR3 bases: TGTGCCAGCAGTTGGTCCCCGGGCGGGGGAAGGGGAGCCAAAAACATTCAGTACTTC.

This clonotype came up many times. The J gene is TRBJ1-1, the V gene TRBV6-5; no reliable D call. Trimming cost V 6 bases and J 0 bases, with 8 bases left between them. Germline assignment: CDR1 MNHEY and CDR2 SVGAGI. This CDR3 is built from 13 residues. The CDR3 DNA is TGTGCCAGCAGCCCCAGACTGAACACTGAAGCTTTCTTT. Its translation is CASSPRLNTEAFF.